This T cell receptor (beta chain) was recovered during a study of blood T cell repertoires in COVID-19. Assay used: immunoSEQ multiplex PCR; TCRdb lists only in-frame clones, some missing. Here the sample spans more than 300,000 clones, 88% being singletons. CDR3 length: 18 residues. V was clipped by 0 bases and J by 0 bases; unmatched bases: 9. Germline V lookup: CDR1 SGHTA, CDR2 FQGNSA. The source of this sequence is a woman between 18 and 29 years old who had recovered from COVID-19. J is TRBJ2-7 and V is TRBV7-2, with 9 bases aligning to TRBD2. Sequenced sample: PBMCs or T cells enriched from blood (not recorded which). CDR3 DNA: TGTGCCAGCAGCTTAGCGGGTAGCGGGGGAGCGAGCTCCTACGAGCAGTACTTC. Translated, it gives CASSLAGSGGASSYEQYF.